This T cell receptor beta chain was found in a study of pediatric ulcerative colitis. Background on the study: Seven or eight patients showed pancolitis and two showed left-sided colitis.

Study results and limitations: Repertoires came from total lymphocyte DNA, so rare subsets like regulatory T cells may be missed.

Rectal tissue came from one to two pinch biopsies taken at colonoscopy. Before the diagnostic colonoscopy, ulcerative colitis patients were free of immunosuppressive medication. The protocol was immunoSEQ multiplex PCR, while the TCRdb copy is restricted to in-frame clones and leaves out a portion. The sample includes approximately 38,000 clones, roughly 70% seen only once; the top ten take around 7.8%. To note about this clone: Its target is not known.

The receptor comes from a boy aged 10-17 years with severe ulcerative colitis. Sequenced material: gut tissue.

The chain's CDR3 is CASSAGTGQTYEQYF. Written as DNA, the CDR3 is TGTGCCAGCAGCGCCGGTACGGGACAAACCTACGAGCAGTACTTC. The chain is built from TRBV9 and TRBJ2-7; tentative D call: TRBD1 (6 bases). V lost 3 bases, J lost 2 bases, and 15 bases lay in between. Looked up from germline, CDR1 is SGDLS and CDR2 is YYNGEE. This CDR3 has 15 residues.